Reported below is one TCR beta chain. Its antigen is unidentified. The data belong to a study of T cell responses to AZD1222 COVID-19 vaccine. The analysis combined second doses at about 4 or about 12 weeks. This CDR3 is 14 amino acids long. V lost 3 bases to trimming and J lost 5 bases; unmatched junction nucleotides: 7. The germline V gene has CDR1 SGDLS and CDR2 YYNGEE. Clones were sequenced by immunoSEQ multiplex PCR, and TCRdb holds only the in-frame ones, with some missing. The sample lists around 110,000 clones; about 90% were seen once. Study-level points and caveats: Two doses of AZD1222 preceded a rise in Spike-specific TCR breadth and depth.

This rearrangement joins TRBV9 to TRBJ2-5; 7 bases line up with TRBD2. This TCR was recovered from an adult who received the AZD1222 COVID-19 vaccine. The starting material was peripheral blood, obtained 28 days after the second AZD1222 dose. CDR3 amino acids: CASSAGLGRETQYF. In DNA, the CDR3 is TGTGCCAGCAGCGCTGGACTAGGGAGGGAGACCCAGTACTTC.